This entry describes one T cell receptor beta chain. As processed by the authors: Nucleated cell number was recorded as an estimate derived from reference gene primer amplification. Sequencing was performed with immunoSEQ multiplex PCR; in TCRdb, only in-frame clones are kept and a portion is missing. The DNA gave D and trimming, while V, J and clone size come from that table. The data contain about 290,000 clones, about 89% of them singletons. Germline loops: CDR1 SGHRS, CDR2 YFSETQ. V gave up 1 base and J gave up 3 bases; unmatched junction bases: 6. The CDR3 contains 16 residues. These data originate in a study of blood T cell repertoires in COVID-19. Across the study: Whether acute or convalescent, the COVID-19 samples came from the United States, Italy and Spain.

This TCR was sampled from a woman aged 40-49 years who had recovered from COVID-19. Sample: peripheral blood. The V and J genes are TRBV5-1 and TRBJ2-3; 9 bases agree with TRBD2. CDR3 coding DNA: TGCGCCAGCAGCTTGTTTAGCGGGAGTGGTACAGATACGCAGTATTTT. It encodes CASSLFSGSGTDTQYF.